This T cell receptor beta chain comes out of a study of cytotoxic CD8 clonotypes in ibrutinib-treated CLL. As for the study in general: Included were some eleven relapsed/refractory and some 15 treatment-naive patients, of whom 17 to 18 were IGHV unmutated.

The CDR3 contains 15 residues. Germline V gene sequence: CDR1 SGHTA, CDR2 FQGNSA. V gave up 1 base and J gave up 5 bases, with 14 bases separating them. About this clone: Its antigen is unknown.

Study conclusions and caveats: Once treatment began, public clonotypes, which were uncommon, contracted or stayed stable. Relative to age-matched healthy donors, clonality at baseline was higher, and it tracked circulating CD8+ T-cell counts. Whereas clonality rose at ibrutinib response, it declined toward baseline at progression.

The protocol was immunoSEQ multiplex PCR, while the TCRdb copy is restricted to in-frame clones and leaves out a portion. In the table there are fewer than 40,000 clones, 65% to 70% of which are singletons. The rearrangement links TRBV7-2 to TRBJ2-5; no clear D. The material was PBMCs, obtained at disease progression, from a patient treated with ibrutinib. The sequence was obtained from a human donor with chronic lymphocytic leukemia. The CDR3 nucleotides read TGTGCCAGCAGCTTAGTTTCCAGTGTAGGTGAGACCCAGTACTTC. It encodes CASSLVSSVGETQYF.